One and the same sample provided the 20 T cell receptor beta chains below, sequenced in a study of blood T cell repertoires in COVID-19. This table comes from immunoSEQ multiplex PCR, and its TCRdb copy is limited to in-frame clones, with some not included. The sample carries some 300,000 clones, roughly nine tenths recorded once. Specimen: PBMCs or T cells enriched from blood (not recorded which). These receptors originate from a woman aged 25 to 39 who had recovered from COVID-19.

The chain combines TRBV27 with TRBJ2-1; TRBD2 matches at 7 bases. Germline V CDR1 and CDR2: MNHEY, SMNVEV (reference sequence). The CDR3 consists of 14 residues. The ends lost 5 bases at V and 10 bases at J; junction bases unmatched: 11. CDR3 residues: CASSGLEIFREQFF. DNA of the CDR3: TGTGCCAGCAGTGGACTAGAAATCTTCCGGGAGCAGTTCTTC.

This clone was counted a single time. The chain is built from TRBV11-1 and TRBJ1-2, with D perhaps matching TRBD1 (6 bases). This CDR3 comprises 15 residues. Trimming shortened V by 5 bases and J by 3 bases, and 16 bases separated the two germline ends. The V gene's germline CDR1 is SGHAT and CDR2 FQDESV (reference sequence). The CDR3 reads CASSMGASSDYGYTF. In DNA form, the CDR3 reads TGTGCCAGCAGCATGGGGGCGAGCAGTGACTATGGCTACACCTTC.

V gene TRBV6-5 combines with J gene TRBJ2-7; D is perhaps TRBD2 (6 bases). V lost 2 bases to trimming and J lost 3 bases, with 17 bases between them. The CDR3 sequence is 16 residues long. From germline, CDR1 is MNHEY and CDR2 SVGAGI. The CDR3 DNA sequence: TGTGCCAGCAGTTACGGGCGGGGTACAAACCACTACGAGCAGTACTTC. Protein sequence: CASSYGRGTNHYEQYF.

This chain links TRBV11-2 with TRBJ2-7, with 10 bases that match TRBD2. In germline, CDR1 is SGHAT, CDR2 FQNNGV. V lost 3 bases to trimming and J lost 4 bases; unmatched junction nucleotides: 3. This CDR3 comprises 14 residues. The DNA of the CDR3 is TGTGCCAGCAGCTTCGGGACTAGCGAGTACGAGCAGTACTTC. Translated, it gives CASSFGTSEYEQYF.

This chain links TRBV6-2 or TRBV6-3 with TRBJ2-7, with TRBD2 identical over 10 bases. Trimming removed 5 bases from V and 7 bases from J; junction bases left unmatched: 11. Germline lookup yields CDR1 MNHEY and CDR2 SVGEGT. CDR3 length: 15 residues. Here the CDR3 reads CASSLQAGGPEEQYF. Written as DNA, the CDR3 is TGTGCCAGCAGTCTTCAAGCGGGAGGGCCGGAAGAGCAGTACTTC.

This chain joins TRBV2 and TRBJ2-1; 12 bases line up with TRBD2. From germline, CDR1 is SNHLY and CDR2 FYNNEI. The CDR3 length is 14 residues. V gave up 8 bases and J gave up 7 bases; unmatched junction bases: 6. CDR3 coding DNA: TGTGCCAGCGAAAGACTAGCGGGAGTTAATGAGCAGTTCTTC. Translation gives CASERLAGVNEQFF.

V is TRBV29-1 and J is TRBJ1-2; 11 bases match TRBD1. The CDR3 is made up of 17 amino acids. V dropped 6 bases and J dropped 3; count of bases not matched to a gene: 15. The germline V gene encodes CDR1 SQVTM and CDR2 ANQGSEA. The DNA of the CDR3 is TGCAGCGTCCCCCAGGTGGGGGACAGGGGGTTTTACTATGGCTACACCTTC. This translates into CSVPQVGDRGFYYGYTF.

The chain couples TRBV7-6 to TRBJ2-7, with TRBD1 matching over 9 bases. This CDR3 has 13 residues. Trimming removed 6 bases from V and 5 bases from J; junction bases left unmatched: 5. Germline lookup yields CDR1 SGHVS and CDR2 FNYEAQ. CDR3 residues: CASRPTGGDEQYF. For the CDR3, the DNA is TGTGCCAGCAGACCTACAGGGGGCGACGAGCAGTACTTC. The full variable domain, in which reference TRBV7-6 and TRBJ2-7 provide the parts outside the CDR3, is GAGVSQSPRYKVTKRGQDVALRCDPISGHVSLYWYRQALGQGPEFLTYFNYEAQQDKSGLPNDRFSAERPEGSISTLTIQRTEQRDSAMYRCASRPTGGDEQYFGPGTRLTVT.

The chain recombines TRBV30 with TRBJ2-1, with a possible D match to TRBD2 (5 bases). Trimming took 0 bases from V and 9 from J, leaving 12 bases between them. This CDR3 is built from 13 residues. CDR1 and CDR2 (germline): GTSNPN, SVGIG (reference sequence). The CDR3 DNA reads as TGTGCCTGGAGTGTATCTGGTGGGAGTGAGCAGTTCTTC. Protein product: CAWSVSGGSEQFF.

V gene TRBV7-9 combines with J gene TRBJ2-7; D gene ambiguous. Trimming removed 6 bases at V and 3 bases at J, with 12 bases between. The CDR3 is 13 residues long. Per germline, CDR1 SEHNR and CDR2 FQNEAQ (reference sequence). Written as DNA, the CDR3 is TGTGCCAGCAGACCCGGAGCAAACTACGAGCAGTACTTC. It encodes CASRPGANYEQYF.

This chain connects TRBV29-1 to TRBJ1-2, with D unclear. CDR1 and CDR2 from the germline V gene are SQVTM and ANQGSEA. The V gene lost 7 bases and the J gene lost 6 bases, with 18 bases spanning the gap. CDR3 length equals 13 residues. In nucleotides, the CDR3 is TGCAGCGGAACGGTCGGCTGGGGAGATGGCTACACCTTC. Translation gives CSGTVGWGDGYTF.

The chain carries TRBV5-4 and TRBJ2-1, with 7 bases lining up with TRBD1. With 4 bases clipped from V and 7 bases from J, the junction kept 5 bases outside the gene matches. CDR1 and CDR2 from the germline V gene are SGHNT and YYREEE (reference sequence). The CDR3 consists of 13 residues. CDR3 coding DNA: TGTGCCAGCAGCATAGGGGGCGGGAATGAGCAGTTCTTC. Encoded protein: CASSIGGGNEQFF.

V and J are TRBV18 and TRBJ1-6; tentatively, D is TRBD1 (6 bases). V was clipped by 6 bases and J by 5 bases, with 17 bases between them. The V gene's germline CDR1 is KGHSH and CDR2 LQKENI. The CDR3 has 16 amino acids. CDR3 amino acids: CASSQGLTRNNSPLHF. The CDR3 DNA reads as TGTGCCAGCTCCCAGGGGCTGACAAGGAATAATTCACCCCTCCACTTT.

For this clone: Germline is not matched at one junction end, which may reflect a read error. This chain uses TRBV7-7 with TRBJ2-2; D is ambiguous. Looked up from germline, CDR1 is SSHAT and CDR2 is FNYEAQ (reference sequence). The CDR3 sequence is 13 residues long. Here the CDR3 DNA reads TGTGCTAGCAGTCCCCTGGTAGACGGGGAGCTGTTTTTT. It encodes CASSPLVDGELFF.

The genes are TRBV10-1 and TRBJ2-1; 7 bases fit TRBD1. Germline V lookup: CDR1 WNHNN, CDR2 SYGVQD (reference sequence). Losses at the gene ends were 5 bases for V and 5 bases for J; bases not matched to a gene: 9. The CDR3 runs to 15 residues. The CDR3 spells CASSIERTGNNEQFF. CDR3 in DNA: TGCGCCAGCAGTATTGAGAGGACAGGAAACAATGAGCAGTTCTTC.

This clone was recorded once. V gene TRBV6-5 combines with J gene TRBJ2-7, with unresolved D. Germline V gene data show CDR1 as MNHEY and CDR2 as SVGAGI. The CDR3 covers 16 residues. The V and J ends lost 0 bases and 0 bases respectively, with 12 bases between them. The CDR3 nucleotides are TGTGCCAGCAGTTACTCGAAACTGCCCATCTCCTACGAGCAGTACTTC. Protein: CASSYSKLPISYEQYF.

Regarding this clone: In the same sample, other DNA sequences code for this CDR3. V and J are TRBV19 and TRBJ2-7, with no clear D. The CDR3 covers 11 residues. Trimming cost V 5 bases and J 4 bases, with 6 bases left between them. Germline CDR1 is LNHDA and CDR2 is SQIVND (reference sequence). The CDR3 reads CASSSSYEQYF. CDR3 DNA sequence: TGTGCCAGTAGTTCGTCTTACGAGCAGTACTTC.

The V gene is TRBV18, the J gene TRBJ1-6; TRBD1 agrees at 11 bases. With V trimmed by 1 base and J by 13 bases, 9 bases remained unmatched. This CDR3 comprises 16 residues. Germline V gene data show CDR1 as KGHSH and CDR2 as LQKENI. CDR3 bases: TGTGCCAGCTCACCACGGGGACAGGGGGAGCCTGTTCCCCTCCACTTT. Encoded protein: CASSPRGQGEPVPLHF.

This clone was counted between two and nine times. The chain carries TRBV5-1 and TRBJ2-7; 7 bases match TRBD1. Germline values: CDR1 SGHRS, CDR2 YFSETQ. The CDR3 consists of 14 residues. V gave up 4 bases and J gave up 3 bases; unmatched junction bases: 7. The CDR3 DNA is TGCGCCAGCAGCGGCCGGGACAGCCTCTACGAGCAGTACTTC. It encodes CASSGRDSLYEQYF.

Written as DNA, the CDR3 is TGTGCCAGCAGCTTAGATGGCGGAAACTCTGGAAACACCATATATTTT. Its protein is CASSLDGGNSGNTIYF. The genes are TRBV7-2 and TRBJ1-3; no reliable D call. Per germline, CDR1 SGHTA and CDR2 FQGNSA. V lost 1 base, J lost 0 bases, and 10 bases lay in between. CDR3 length: 16 amino acids.